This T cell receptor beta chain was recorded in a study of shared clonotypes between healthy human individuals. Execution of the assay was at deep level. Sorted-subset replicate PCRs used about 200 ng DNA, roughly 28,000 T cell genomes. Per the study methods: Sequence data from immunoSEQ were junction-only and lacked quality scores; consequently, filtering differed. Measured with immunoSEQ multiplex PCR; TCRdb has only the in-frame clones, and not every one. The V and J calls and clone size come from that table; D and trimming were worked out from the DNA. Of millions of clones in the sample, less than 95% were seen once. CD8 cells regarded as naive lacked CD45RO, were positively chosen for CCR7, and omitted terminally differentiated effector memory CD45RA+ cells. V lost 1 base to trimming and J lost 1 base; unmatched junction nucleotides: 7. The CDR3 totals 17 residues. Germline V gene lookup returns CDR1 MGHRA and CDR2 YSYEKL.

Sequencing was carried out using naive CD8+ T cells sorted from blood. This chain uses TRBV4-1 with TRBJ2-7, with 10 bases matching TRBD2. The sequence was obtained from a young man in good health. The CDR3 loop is CASSQVAGLAESYEQYF. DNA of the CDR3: TGCGCCAGCAGCCAAGTGGCAGGACTAGCGGAATCCTACGAGCAGTACTTC.